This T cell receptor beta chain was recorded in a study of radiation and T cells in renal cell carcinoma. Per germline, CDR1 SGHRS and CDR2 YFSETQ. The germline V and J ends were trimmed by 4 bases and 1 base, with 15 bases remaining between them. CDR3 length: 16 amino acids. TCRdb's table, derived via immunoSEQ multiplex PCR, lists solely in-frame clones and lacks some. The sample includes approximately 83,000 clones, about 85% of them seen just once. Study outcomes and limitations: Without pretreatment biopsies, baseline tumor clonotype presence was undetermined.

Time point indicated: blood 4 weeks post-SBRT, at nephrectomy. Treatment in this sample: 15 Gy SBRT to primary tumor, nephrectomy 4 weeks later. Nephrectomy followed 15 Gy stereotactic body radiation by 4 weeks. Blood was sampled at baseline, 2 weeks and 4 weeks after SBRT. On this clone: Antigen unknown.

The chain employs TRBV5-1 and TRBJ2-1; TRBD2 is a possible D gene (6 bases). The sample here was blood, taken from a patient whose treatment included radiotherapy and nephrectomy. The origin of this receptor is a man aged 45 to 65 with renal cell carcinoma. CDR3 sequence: CASSPYGRGSYNEQFF. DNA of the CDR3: TGCGCCAGCAGCCCCTACGGGCGGGGATCCTACAATGAGCAGTTCTTC.